A selection of T cell receptor beta chains follows, all from one sample in a study of identical twins. From the 5' RACE reads, TCRdb called clonotypes with MiXCR, one entry per CDR3 protein. The data show 400,000 to 650,000 distinct CDR3 sequences, with under 25% seen just once and about 0.91% held by the top ten. These sequences were also reported in another study, on T cells expressing NK-cell markers.

Specimen: CD4+ T cells sorted from blood. The receptors come from a woman aged 18-29 years in good health. CDR3s include the opening cysteine and the closing phenylalanine or tryptophan. The D gene is left open where the match is weak. Size values are once, few and many counts, or a class for expanded clones, and some rows have none.

D gene,clone size,V gene,J gene,CDR3 protein,CDR3 DNA
.,few,TRBV7-6,TRBJ2-1,CASSQRAGRLYNEQFF,TGTGCCAGCAGCCAGAGGGCGGGAAGGCTTTACAATGAGCAGTTCTTC
TRBD2,few,TRBV3-1,TRBJ2-5,CASRLAASETQYF,TGTGCCAGCAGACTAGCGGCCTCAGAGACCCAGTACTTC
.,.,TRBV5-1,TRBJ1-1,CASSLESGFNTEAFF,TGCGCCAGCAGCTTGGAGTCGGGATTCAACACTGAAGCTTTCTTT
.,few,TRBV9,TRBJ2-2,CASSVMRATGELFF,TGTGCCAGCAGCGTAATGCGGGCCACCGGGGAGCTGTTTTTT
.,few,TRBV20-1,TRBJ1-1,CSAQHRGRITEAFF,TGCAGTGCCCAGCATAGGGGACGGATCACTGAAGCTTTCTTT
.,few,TRBV6-5,TRBJ1-1,CASRAGWSEAFF,TGTGCCAGCAGGGCAGGGTGGTCTGAAGCTTTCTTT
TRBD1,few,TRBV3-1,TRBJ2-1,CASSHDRGTYNEQFF,TGTGCCAGCAGCCACGACAGGGGGACCTACAATGAGCAGTTCTTC
.,.,TRBV7-2,TRBJ2-1,CASSLAPTGIPNEQFF,TGTGCCAGCAGCTTAGCGCCAACCGGGATACCAAATGAGCAGTTCTTC
.,.,TRBV29-1,TRBJ1-1,CSVWVGGVSEAFF,TGCAGCGTCTGGGTGGGTGGGGTATCTGAAGCTTTCTTT
TRBD2,.,TRBV9,TRBJ2-1,CASSPTWTSLSYNEQFF,TGTGCCAGCAGCCCCACCTGGACTAGCCTCTCCTACAATGAGCAGTTCTTC
.,few,TRBV15,TRBJ2-3,CATSRDWSGTDTQYF,TGTGCCACCAGCAGAGATTGGAGCGGGACAGATACGCAGTATTTT
.,.,TRBV7-2,TRBJ2-7,CASSFAPSGHEQYF,TGTGCCAGCAGCTTTGCACCCAGCGGGCACGAGCAGTACTTC
.,.,TRBV5-1,TRBJ1-3,CASSRPDSGNTIYF,TGCGCCAGCAGCCGCCCCGACTCTGGAAACACCATATATTTT
TRBD2,.,TRBV5-1,TRBJ2-1,CASSLGGTSGTNEQFF,TGCGCCAGCAGCTTGGGCGGGACTAGCGGGACCAATGAGCAGTTCTTC
.,few,TRBV20-1,TRBJ2-5,CSASLFGGETQYF,TGCAGTGCTAGCCTCTTTGGTGGGGAGACCCAGTACTTC
.,few,TRBV20-1,TRBJ2-1,CSYFYNEQFF,TGCAGTTACTTCTACAATGAGCAGTTCTTC
TRBD1,.,TRBV7-9,TRBJ2-5,CASDPGTGGRWAQYF,TGTGCCAGCGACCCCGGGACAGGCGGCCGGTGGGCCCAGTACTTC
TRBD1,few,TRBV5-1,TRBJ1-1,CASSSLDRVGTEAFF,TGCGCCAGCAGCTCGTTGGACAGGGTCGGAACTGAAGCTTTCTTT
.,many,TRBV12-3/TRBV12-4,TRBJ1-2,CASSPNGFKGYGYTF,TGTGCCAGCAGCCCCAACGGGTTCAAGGGCTATGGCTACACCTTC
TRBD1,few,TRBV6-1,TRBJ2-7,CASRMTGATREQYF,TGTGCCAGCAGAATGACAGGGGCGACCCGGGAGCAGTACTTC
.,.,TRBV6-1,TRBJ2-7,CASTLYIGQLVSYEQYF,TGTGCCAGCACATTGTACATTGGACAGCTAGTATCCTACGAGCAGTACTTC
TRBD2,.,TRBV7-6,TRBJ2-1,CASSLERGVLDEQFF,TGTGCCAGCAGCTTGGAGCGGGGGGTCCTCGATGAGCAGTTCTTC
.,.,TRBV7-2,TRBJ1-3,CASTSHTAIQGGTIYF,TGTGCCAGCACCTCTCATACCGCAATACAGGGAGGTACCATATATTTT
.,few,TRBV20-1,TRBJ1-5,CSASVRVSNQPQHF,TGCAGTGCTTCCGTCAGGGTGAGCAATCAGCCCCAGCATTTT
TRBD2,.,TRBV19,TRBJ2-1,CASSKLTSGRGRGNNEQFF,TGTGCCAGTAGTAAACTAACTAGCGGGAGAGGGCGGGGGAACAATGAGCAGTTCTTC
TRBD2,.,TRBV12-3/TRBV12-4,TRBJ2-7,CASSPPSGVWEQYF,TGTGCCAGCAGCCCCCCTAGCGGGGTCTGGGAGCAGTACTTC
.,.,TRBV6-2/TRBV6-3,TRBJ2-5,CASSGAGTQYF,TGTGCCAGCAGTGGCGCGGGGACCCAGTACTTC
.,.,TRBV12-3/TRBV12-4,TRBJ1-1,CASSLWTEVEAFF,TGTGCCAGCAGTTTATGGACCGAGGTAGAAGCTTTCTTT
TRBD1,.,TRBV12-3/TRBV12-4,TRBJ1-1,CASSLRTTGGWTEAFF,TGTGCCAGCAGTTTACGGACTACAGGGGGCTGGACTGAAGCTTTCTTT
.,many,TRBV27,TRBJ2-7,CASTPLLRGEQYF,TGTGCCAGCACCCCTTTGCTCAGGGGCGAGCAGTACTTC
TRBD1,.,TRBV19,TRBJ2-7,CASTPKGQASEQYF,TGTGCCAGTACTCCAAAAGGACAGGCTAGCGAGCAGTACTTC
TRBD2,.,TRBV7-9,TRBJ2-2,CASSLWTSGVSTGELFF,TGTGCCAGCAGCTTATGGACTAGCGGGGTTTCCACCGGGGAGCTGTTTTTT
TRBD1,few,TRBV3-1,TRBJ1-5,CASSQVGGDNQPQHF,TGTGCCAGCAGCCAAGTAGGGGGCGACAATCAGCCCCAGCATTTT
.,.,TRBV4-3,TRBJ2-7,CASSQAGPGPSSYEQYF,TGCGCCAGCAGCCAAGCCGGGCCAGGGCCTAGCTCCTACGAGCAGTACTTC
.,.,TRBV29-1,TRBJ1-1,CSVATGLNTEAFF,TGCAGCGTCGCGACAGGACTGAACACTGAAGCTTTCTTT
.,few,TRBV18,TRBJ2-7,CASSPPGENEQYF,TGTGCCAGCTCACCACCAGGGGAAAACGAGCAGTACTTC
.,.,TRBV20-1,TRBJ2-5,CSALFGEETQYF,TGCAGTGCCCTCTTCGGTGAAGAGACCCAGTACTTC
.,few,TRBV7-2,TRBJ2-3,CASSLGGTGTDTQYF,TGTGCCAGCAGCTTAGGTGGGACTGGCACAGATACGCAGTATTTT
.,.,TRBV2,TRBJ2-3,CASSVQVQDTQYF,TGTGCCAGCAGTGTGCAGGTTCAGGATACGCAGTATTTT
TRBD1,many,TRBV29-1,TRBJ2-7,CSAGTASYEQYF,TGCAGCGCTGGGACAGCATCCTACGAGCAGTACTTC
.,.,TRBV20-1,TRBJ2-5,CSITGGWRSQYF,TGCAGTATCACGGGCGGATGGCGGTCCCAGTACTTC
TRBD2,.,TRBV11-3,TRBJ2-3,CASSLVPHLAGGPRLIDTQYF,TGTGCCAGCAGCTTAGTCCCCCACCTAGCGGGGGGGCCACGGTTAATAGATACGCAGTATTTT
.,few,TRBV7-2,TRBJ2-1,CASSLSLKFYNEQFF,TGTGCCAGCAGCTTAAGTCTGAAATTTTACAATGAGCAGTTCTTC
TRBD1,many,TRBV5-1,TRBJ2-7,CASSARMDRVSYEQYF,TGCGCCAGCAGCGCCCGGATGGACAGGGTCTCCTACGAGCAGTACTTC
TRBD1,few,TRBV24-1,TRBJ1-1,CATSDHRGLEAFF,TGTGCCACCAGTGACCACAGGGGCCTTGAAGCTTTCTTT
.,.,TRBV6-1,TRBJ2-5,CASSHRDLAGAQYF,TGTGCCAGCAGTCATCGCGACCTCGCCGGAGCCCAGTACTTC
.,.,TRBV20-1,TRBJ1-2,CSARQLVFYGYTF,TGCAGTGCTAGGCAGCTGGTATTCTATGGCTACACCTTC
.,.,TRBV11-2,TRBJ2-1,CASSSNRALNEQFF,TGTGCCAGCAGCTCGAACCGGGCCCTCAATGAGCAGTTCTTC
.,few,TRBV12-3/TRBV12-4,TRBJ2-3,CASSTRGAGTDTQYF,TGTGCCAGCAGTACTAGGGGCGCCGGCACAGATACGCAGTATTTT
.,.,TRBV5-1,TRBJ2-7,CASSLEVRLNEQYF,TGCGCCAGCAGCTTGGAGGTCAGACTGAACGAGCAGTACTTC
.,.,TRBV20-1,TRBJ2-2,CSASSLSNTGELFF,TGCAGTGCTAGTTCCTTGTCGAACACCGGGGAGCTGTTTTTT
TRBD1,.,TRBV3-1,TRBJ2-7,CASSPGGTGSYEQYF,TGTGCCAGCAGCCCCGGAGGGACAGGATCCTACGAGCAGTACTTC
TRBD1,few,TRBV10-3,TRBJ2-7,CAISESAGGTYEQYF,TGTGCCATCAGTGAGTCGGCAGGGGGAACCTACGAGCAGTACTTC
.,.,TRBV7-9,TRBJ1-2,CASSSPGGGLIHGYTF,TGTGCCAGCAGCTCCCCGGGAGGAGGGCTAATTCATGGCTACACCTTC
.,.,TRBV30,TRBJ1-1,CAASHTEAFF,TGTGCCGCCTCGCACACTGAAGCTTTCTTT